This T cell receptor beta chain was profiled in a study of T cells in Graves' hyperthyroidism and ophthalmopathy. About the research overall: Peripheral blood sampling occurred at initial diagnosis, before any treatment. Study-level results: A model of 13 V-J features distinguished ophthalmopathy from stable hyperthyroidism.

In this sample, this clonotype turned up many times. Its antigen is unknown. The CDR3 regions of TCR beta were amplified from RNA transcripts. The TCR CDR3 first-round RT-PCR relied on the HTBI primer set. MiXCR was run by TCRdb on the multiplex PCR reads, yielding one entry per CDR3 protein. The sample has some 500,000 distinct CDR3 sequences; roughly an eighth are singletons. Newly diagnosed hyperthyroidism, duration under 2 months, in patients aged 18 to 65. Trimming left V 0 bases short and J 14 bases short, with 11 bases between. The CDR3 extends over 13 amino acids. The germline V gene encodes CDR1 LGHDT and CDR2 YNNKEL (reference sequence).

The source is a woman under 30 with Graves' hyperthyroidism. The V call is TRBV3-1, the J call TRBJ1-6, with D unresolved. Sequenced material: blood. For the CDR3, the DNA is TGTGCCAGCAGCCAAGAATCCCCCTCTTCCCTCCACTTT. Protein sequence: CASSQESPSSLHF.